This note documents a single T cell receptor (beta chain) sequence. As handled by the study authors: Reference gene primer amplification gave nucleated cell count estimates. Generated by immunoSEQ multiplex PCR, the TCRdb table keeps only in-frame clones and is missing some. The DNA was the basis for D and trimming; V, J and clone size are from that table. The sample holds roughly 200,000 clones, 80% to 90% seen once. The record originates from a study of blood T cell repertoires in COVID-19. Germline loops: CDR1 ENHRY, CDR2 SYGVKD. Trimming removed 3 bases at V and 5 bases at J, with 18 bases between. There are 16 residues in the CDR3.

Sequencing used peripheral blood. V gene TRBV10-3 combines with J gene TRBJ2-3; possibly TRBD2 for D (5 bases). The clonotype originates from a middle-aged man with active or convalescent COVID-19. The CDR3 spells CAISDGTGKDLDTQYF. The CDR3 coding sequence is TGTGCCATCAGTGATGGAACGGGAAAAGATCTAGATACGCAGTATTTT.